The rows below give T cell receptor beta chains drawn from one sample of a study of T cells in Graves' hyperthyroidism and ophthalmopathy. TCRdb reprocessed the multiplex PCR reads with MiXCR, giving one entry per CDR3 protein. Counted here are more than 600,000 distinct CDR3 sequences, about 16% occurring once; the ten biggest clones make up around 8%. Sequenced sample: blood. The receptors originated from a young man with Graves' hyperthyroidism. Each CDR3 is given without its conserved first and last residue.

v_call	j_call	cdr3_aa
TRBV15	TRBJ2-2	ATSRVGGELF
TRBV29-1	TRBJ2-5	SVVLVWPAQY
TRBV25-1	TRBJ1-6	ASSDLGGGFH
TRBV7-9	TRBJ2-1	ASSLGTSDEQL
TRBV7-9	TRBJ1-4	ASSLAQDTRGKLF
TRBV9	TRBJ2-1	ASSVDRRGSYNEQF
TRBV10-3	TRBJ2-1	AISEMGRNEQF
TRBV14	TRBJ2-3	ASSQVGLAKKVSQY
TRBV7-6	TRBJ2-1	ASSLGAGGPYNEQF
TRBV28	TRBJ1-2	ASRKGTGVKNYGYT
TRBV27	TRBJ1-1	ASSLWMNTEGF
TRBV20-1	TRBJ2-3	SARVLAVSTDTQY
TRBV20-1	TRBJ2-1	SASEQRVSYNEQF
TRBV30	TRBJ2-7	AVRTETYEQY
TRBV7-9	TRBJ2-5	ASSPNRLALLETQY
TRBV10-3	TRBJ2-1	AGGGPNNEQF
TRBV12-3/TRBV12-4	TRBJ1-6	ASSSLPWGHNNSPLH
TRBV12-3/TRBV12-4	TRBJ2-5	ASSPGRAGPGETQY
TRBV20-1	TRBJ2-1	SGGKGKQF
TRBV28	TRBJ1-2	ASSNFRDSYSNYGYT
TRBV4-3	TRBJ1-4	ASSRGRINEKLF
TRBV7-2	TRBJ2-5	ASSVGLAGVMEETQY
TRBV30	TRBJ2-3	AWNGAGTDTQY
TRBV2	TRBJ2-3	ASRRDRKGTDTQY
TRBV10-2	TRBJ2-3	ASSEWGSGRVGADTQY
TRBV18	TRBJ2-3	ASSPLAATADTQY
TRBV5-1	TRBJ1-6	ASSLGTVGSPLH
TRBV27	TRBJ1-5	ASSVEAGSQPQH
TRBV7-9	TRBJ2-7	ASSFFRDRRVYEQY
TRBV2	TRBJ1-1	ATSTKRNTEAF
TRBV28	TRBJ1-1	ASSRMGTGDTEAF
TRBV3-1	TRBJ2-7	ASSQEGSGSTSYEQY
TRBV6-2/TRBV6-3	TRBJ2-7	ASSYGREGYEQY
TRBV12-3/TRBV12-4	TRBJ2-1	ASTRFRGYEQF